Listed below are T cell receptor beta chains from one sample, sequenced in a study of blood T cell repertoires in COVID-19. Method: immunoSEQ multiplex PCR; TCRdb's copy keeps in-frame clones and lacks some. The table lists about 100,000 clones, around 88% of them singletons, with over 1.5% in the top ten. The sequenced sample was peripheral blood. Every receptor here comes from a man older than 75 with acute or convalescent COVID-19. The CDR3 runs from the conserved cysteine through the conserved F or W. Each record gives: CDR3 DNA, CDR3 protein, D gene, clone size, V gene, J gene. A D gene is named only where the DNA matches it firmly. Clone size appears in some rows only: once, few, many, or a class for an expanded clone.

TGTGCCAGCAGCGTAGCTGAGAGCTCCTATAATTCACCCCTCCACTTT,CASSVAESSYNSPLHF,-,once,TRBV9,TRBJ1-6
TGTGCCAGCAGTGTCGAGACTGGCACAGATACGCAGTATTTT,CASSVETGTDTQYF,-,-,TRBV6-4,TRBJ2-3
TGTGCCAGCAGCTCGGGATTTGGGCAAGAGACCCAGTACTTC,CASSSGFGQETQYF,-,-,TRBV7-3,TRBJ2-5
TGTGCCAGCAGTTTCGGGGGGAGGGACGAAAAACTGTTTTTT,CASSFGGRDEKLFF,-,-,TRBV2,TRBJ1-4
TGTGCCACCAGTGATTTCGGACTAGCGGGAGGTTTGGAGACCCAGTACTTC,CATSDFGLAGGLETQYF,TRBD2,-,TRBV24-1,TRBJ2-5
TGTGCCAGCAGCTTAAACCCCAGGGAAAAGCAGTTCTTC,CASSLNPREKQFF,-,-,TRBV7-2,TRBJ2-1
TGTGCCAGTAGTCCCCAGGGAGGAGGGGATCAGCCCCAGCATTTT,CASSPQGGGDQPQHF,-,-,TRBV19,TRBJ1-5
TGTGCCAGCAGTGGGACTCGGACAGGGGTACGGGATGAGCAGTTCTTC,CASSGTRTGVRDEQFF,TRBD1,once,TRBV6-2/TRBV6-3,TRBJ2-1
TGTGCCGGCGGGGCTAGCGGGAGATCCGAGCAGTACTTC,CAGGASGRSEQYF,TRBD2,-,TRBV30,TRBJ2-7
TGTGCCAGCAGCTCGCAATTGGAACAGGGGGTTGGAAACACCATATATTTT,CASSSQLEQGVGNTIYF,TRBD1,-,TRBV14,TRBJ1-3
TGTGCCAGCAGCCCTACTAGCGACCAAGAGACCCAGTACTTC,CASSPTSDQETQYF,TRBD2,-,TRBV28,TRBJ2-5
TGTGCCAGCAGCTATACAGATACGCAGTATTTT,CASSYTDTQYF,-,once,TRBV12-3/TRBV12-4,TRBJ2-3
TGCGCCAGCAGCTTGGGAGGGGGCGCGTGGGAGACCCAGTACTTC,CASSLGGGAWETQYF,TRBD1,-,TRBV5-1,TRBJ2-5
TGTGCCAGCAGTGCCTATAGCGGGAGGGCGAAACGCTTTCGGGAGTACTTC,CASSAYSGRAKRFREYF,TRBD2,-,TRBV2,TRBJ2-7
TGCGCCAGCAGCCTCGGGACTAGCGGTTACGCGAACACCGGGGAGCTGTTTTTT,CASSLGTSGYANTGELFF,TRBD2,-,TRBV4-3,TRBJ2-2
TGTGCCAGCAGCTTGGCCCCGGGCTCCTACGAGCAGTACTTC,CASSLAPGSYEQYF,-,-,TRBV5-4,TRBJ2-7